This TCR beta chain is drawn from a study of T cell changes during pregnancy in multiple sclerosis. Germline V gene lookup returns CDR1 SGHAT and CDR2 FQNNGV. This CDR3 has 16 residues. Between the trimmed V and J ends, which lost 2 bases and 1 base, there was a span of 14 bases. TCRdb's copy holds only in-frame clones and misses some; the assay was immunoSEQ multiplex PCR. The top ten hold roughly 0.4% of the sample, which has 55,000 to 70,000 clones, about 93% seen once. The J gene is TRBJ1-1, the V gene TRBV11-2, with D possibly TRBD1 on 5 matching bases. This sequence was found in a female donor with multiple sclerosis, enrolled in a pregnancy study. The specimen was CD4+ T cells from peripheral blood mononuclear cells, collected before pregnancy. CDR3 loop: CASSLSRGKRNTEAFF. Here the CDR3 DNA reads TGTGCCAGCAGCTTATCCCGGGGGAAAAGGAACACTGAAGCTTTCTTT.